This entry lists 25 T cell receptor beta chains sequenced from one sample in a study of blood T cell repertoires in COVID-19. TCRdb's copy holds only in-frame clones and misses some; the assay was immunoSEQ multiplex PCR. The table records 120,000 or so clones, roughly 78% of them present only once. The material sequenced was peripheral blood. Every receptor here comes from a man in his 60s with active or convalescent COVID-19.

This clone was detected only once. This chain links TRBV7-2 with TRBJ2-7; 14 bases align to TRBD2. This CDR3 comprises 15 residues. Per the germline V gene, CDR1 is SGHTA and CDR2 is FQGNSA. V lost 4 bases to trimming and J lost 4 bases; unmatched junction nucleotides: 3. The CDR3 sequence: CASSYRLAGGYEQYF. The DNA for the CDR3 is TGTGCCAGCAGCTACCGACTAGCGGGGGGGTACGAGCAGTACTTC.

V and J are TRBV19 and TRBJ2-2; a possible D gene is TRBD1 (6 bases). CDR1 LNHDA and CDR2 SQIVND come from the germline V gene (reference sequence). Trimming stripped 3 bases from V and 0 bases from J, with 11 bases between. The CDR3 has 16 residues. CDR3 amino acids: CASSILGAANTGELFF. In DNA, the CDR3 is TGTGCCAGTAGTATTTTGGGGGCCGCGAACACCGGGGAGCTGTTTTTT.

This chain joins TRBV5-5 and TRBJ2-7; no definite D call. Germline loops: CDR1 SGHKS, CDR2 YYEKEE (reference sequence). Trimming took off 6 bases at V and 3 bases at J, with 13 bases between the two ends. The CDR3 extends over 13 amino acids. CDR3 DNA: TGTGCCAGCAACCCCGGTGGGCTCTACGAGCAGTACTTC. Amino acid sequence: CASNPGGLYEQYF.

V gene TRBV28 combines with J gene TRBJ1-2, with D tentatively TRBD1 (5 bases). V gave up 2 bases and J gave up 1 base, with 11 bases separating them. CDR3 length: 15 amino acids. Germline V gives CDR1 MDHEN, CDR2 SYDVKM. The CDR3 loop reads CASSLMPGDNYGYTF. DNA for the CDR3: TGTGCCAGCAGTTTAATGCCGGGGGATAACTATGGCTACACCTTC.

V usage is TRBV19 and J usage is TRBJ1-2, with 8 bases that match TRBD1. J lost 6 bases, V lost 0 bases, and 3 bases had no gene match. CDR3 length: 14 residues. CDR1 and CDR2 from the germline V gene are LNHDA and SQIVND (reference sequence). CDR3 nucleotides: TGTGCCAGTAGTATAGAAATGACAGGGGATGGCTACACCTTC. The encoded protein is CASSIEMTGDGYTF.

The V call is TRBV29-1, the J call TRBJ2-7; 7 positions match TRBD1. CDR1 is SQVTM, CDR2 ANQGSEA, per germline. Trimming removed 5 bases from V and 4 bases from J; junction bases left unmatched: 11. CDR3 length: 14 amino acids. CDR3 sequence reads: CSVRTGLGLYEQYF. As DNA, the CDR3 is TGCAGCGTTCGGACAGGACTCGGGCTTTACGAGCAGTACTTC.

Here the CDR3 reads CASSAGTGSYEQFF. Written as DNA, the CDR3 is TGTGCCAGCAGCGCCGGGACAGGGTCTTATGAGCAGTTCTTC. The rearrangement uses TRBV9 and TRBJ2-1, with TRBD1 identical over 9 bases. This CDR3 has 14 residues. Germline CDR1 SGDLS, CDR2 YYNGEE. J gave up 8 bases and V 3 bases, and 6 bases lay outside the gene matches.

The chain is built from TRBV7-9 and TRBJ2-1; 9 positions agree with TRBD1. Trimming cost V 5 bases and J 5 bases; bases outside gene matches: 10. Per the germline V gene, CDR1 is SEHNR and CDR2 is FQNEAQ (reference sequence). There are 16 residues in the CDR3. The CDR3: CASSPSGQGHNNEQFF. DNA for the CDR3: TGTGCCAGCAGCCCCAGCGGACAGGGGCACAACAATGAGCAGTTCTTC.

V gene TRBV12-3 or TRBV12-4 combines with J gene TRBJ1-1; TRBD1 matches 8 bases. This CDR3 has 13 residues. Trimming removed 7 bases from V and 3 bases from J; junction bases left unmatched: 4. The CDR3 loop is CASKPGQDTEAFF. The CDR3 coding sequence is TGTGCCAGCAAACCGGGACAGGACACTGAAGCTTTCTTT.

This clone was seen a handful of times. In the same sample, other DNA sequences code for this CDR3. The rearrangement joins TRBV5-1 to TRBJ2-1; TRBD2 matches 13 bases. The CDR3 has 15 amino acids. V shed 4 bases and J 8 bases; nucleotides not matched to a gene: 6. Germline assignment: CDR1 SGHRS and CDR2 YFSETQ. The CDR3 spells CASSPGTSGTHEQFF. CDR3 sequence (DNA): TGCGCCAGCAGCCCTGGGACTAGCGGGACCCATGAGCAGTTCTTC. Filled out from reference TRBV5-1 and TRBJ2-1, the complete variable domain reads KAGVTQTPRYLIKTRGQQVTLSCSPISGHRSVSWYQQTPGQGLQFLFEYFSETQRNKGNFPGRFSGRQFSNSRSEMNVSTLELGDSALYLCASSPGTSGTHEQFFGPGTRLTVL.

V is TRBV24-1 and J is TRBJ2-7, with 7 bases aligning to TRBD2. CDR1 KGHDR and CDR2 SFDVKD come from the germline V gene. The J segment lost 6 bases and the V segment lost 5 bases, leaving 15 bases of the junction unmatched. The CDR3 spans 16 residues. The CDR3, as DNA: TGTGCCACCAGTGGCTTGGGGGACTACCCGAGTTGCGAGCAGTACTTC. It codes for CATSGLGDYPSCEQYF.

The chain recombines TRBV5-6 with TRBJ2-5; D gene uncertain. CDR1 SGHDT and CDR2 YYEEEE come from the germline V gene. This CDR3 is built from 14 residues. V lost 1 base, J lost 10 bases, and 17 bases lay in between. The CDR3 DNA follows: TGTGCCAGCAGCTTGTTGACTCCTGATTCGGACCAGTACTTC. The encoded protein is CASSLLTPDSDQYF.

V gene TRBV27 combines with J gene TRBJ1-1, with D maybe TRBD1 (5 bases). The V end was cut by 6 bases, the J end by 0 bases, with 14 bases between. This CDR3 has 15 residues. CDR1 and CDR2 from the germline V gene are MNHEY and SMNVEV (reference sequence). The CDR3 loop is CASSPSRGMNTEAFF. The CDR3 region has the DNA TGTGCCAGCAGCCCATCAAGGGGTATGAACACTGAAGCTTTCTTT.

This chain uses TRBV2 with TRBJ2-1; maybe TRBD1 (6 bases). CDR1 is SNHLY, CDR2 FYNNEI, per germline. The CDR3 runs to 15 residues. V was clipped by 3 bases and J by 5 bases, with 14 bases between them. The chain's CDR3 is CASSEGASRHNEQFF. Here the CDR3 DNA reads TGTGCCAGCAGTGAGGGGGCTAGCAGACACAATGAGCAGTTCTTC.

The chain carries TRBV25-1 and TRBJ2-2; D not certain. Deletions cut 2 bases from V and 4 bases from J, with 5 bases between. This CDR3 is 13 amino acids long. Germline V CDR1 and CDR2: MGHDK, SYGVNS. CDR3 protein: CASSESPTGELFF. The DNA of the CDR3 is TGTGCCAGCAGTGAAAGCCCCACCGGGGAGCTGTTTTTT.

The chain is built from TRBV7-2 and TRBJ1-5; the D is unclear. From germline, CDR1 is SGHTA and CDR2 FQGNSA. The CDR3 sequence is 13 residues long. Trimming removed 2 bases from V and 8 bases from J, with 10 bases in between. CDR3 sequence reads: CASSLSFQEPQHF. The CDR3 DNA sequence: TGTGCCAGCAGCTTAAGCTTTCAGGAGCCCCAGCATTTT.

The chain carries TRBV27 and TRBJ2-2; TRBD1 matches 8 bases. Germline V lookup: CDR1 MNHEY, CDR2 SMNVEV (reference sequence). With 6 bases clipped from V and 5 bases from J, the junction kept 17 bases outside the gene matches. This CDR3 contains 18 residues. The CDR3 DNA reads as TGTGCCAGCAGACTATATGCGCTCGGCCAGGGGGCGACCGGGGAGCTGTTTTTT. Its protein product is CASRLYALGQGATGELFF.

The CDR3 DNA sequence: TGTGCCAGCTCCTCAGGGACAGGGGGTGGCAATGAGCAGTTCTTC. This translates into CASSSGTGGGNEQFF. The rearrangement uses TRBV18 and TRBJ2-1; 11 bases match TRBD1. The CDR3 is 15 residues long. V gave up 6 bases and J gave up 6 bases; unmatched junction bases: 7. Germline loops: CDR1 KGHSH, CDR2 LQKENI.

DNA of the CDR3: TGTGCCAGCAGCTTAGTCCGGGACAGGGGATTCGACGAGCAGTACTTC. It codes for CASSLVRDRGFDEQYF. The rearrangement joins TRBV7-2 to TRBJ2-7; 10 nucleotides line up with TRBD1. With V trimmed by 1 base and J by 5 bases, 8 bases remained unmatched. Germline V gene sequence: CDR1 SGHTA, CDR2 FQGNSA. There are 16 residues in the CDR3.

This chain links TRBV11-2 with TRBJ2-1; D might be TRBD2 (6 bases). The CDR3 is 15 amino acids. Between the trimmed V and J ends, which lost 6 bases and 4 bases, there was a span of 16 bases. The germline V gene encodes CDR1 SGHAT and CDR2 FQNNGV. CDR3 in DNA: TGTGCCAGCAGATGGGTGAGCGGGCGTTACAATGAGCAGTTCTTC. Its translation is CASRWVSGRYNEQFF.

The CDR3 coding sequence is TGTGCCACCAGTGCTCCAACGCAGGAAAAAAACTACGAGCAGTACTTC. Its protein is CATSAPTQEKNYEQYF. This sequence joins TRBV24-1 and TRBJ2-7; D gene uncertain. CDR1 is KGHDR, CDR2 SFDVKD, per germline. This CDR3 has 16 residues. Between the trimmed V and J ends, which lost 5 bases and 3 bases, there was a span of 19 bases.

This clone occurred a few times. The V and J genes are TRBV21-1 and TRBJ2-7; the table names TRBD2, a call not compared with the DNA. TRBV21-1 is a listed pseudogene. The length of the CDR3 is 14 residues. In nucleotides, the CDR3 is TGTGCCAGCAGCATCTGGCAGTCGGGCTACGAGCAGTACTTC. Its translation: CASSIWQSGYEQYF.

V gene TRBV7-4 combines with J gene TRBJ1-5; 11 nucleotides match TRBD1. The junction had 4 bases not matched to a gene; V was cut back by 4 bases and J by 5 bases. Germline V gives CDR1 SGHVT, CDR2 SQSDAQ. The CDR3 has 15 residues. The CDR3 protein is CASSSRDRGDQPQHF. The CDR3 bases are TGTGCCAGCAGCTCCCGGGACAGGGGGGATCAGCCCCAGCATTTT.

The J gene is TRBJ1-1, the V gene TRBV19; D gene unclear. CDR1 LNHDA and CDR2 SQIVND come from the germline V gene (reference sequence). This CDR3 is built from 13 residues. V lost 5 bases and J lost 1, with 8 bases in between. The chain's CDR3 is CASSFTSNTEAFF. CDR3 sequence (DNA): TGTGCCAGTAGTTTTACATCGAACACTGAAGCTTTCTTT.

This clone has just a few counts. This sequence joins TRBV4-2 and TRBJ2-2, with D possibly matching TRBD2 (6 bases). V dropped 3 bases and J dropped 0 bases, with 11 bases sitting between them. CDR3 length equals 16 residues. Germline V gives CDR1 LGHNA, CDR2 YNFKEQ. This CDR3 is CASSQSLATNTGELFF. The CDR3 DNA sequence: TGTGCCAGCAGCCAGTCTCTAGCGACGAACACCGGGGAGCTGTTTTTT.